Presented here are 25 T cell receptor beta chains from one specimen sequenced in a study of Graves' ophthalmopathy and Graves' hyperthyroidism. Scientists amplified the TCR beta CDR3 regions from RNA transcripts. RT-PCR in the first round used HTBI primers; a second-round multiplex PCR followed. Using its own MiXCR run on the multiplex PCR reads, TCRdb lists one record per CDR3 protein. This sample has a few hundred thousand distinct CDR3 sequences, with over 20% found just once. Sequenced sample: peripheral blood. These receptors were obtained from a woman under 30 with stable Graves' hyperthyroidism.

The rearrangement links TRBV6-5 to TRBJ2-7, with D unclear. Per germline, CDR1 MNHEY and CDR2 SVGAGI. The CDR3 totals 10 residues. Deletions cut 5 bases from V and 6 bases from J, with 5 bases between. CDR3 residues: CASSELEQYF. Here the CDR3 DNA reads TGTGCCAGCAGTGAACTCGAGCAGTACTTC.

The chain is built from TRBV5-8 and TRBJ1-1; no firm D call. Germline lookup yields CDR1 SGHTS and CDR2 YDEGEE. Trimming took 4 bases from V and 11 from J, leaving 15 bases between them. CDR3 length: 12 residues. CDR3 amino acids: CASSQLRVGAFF. The CDR3, as DNA: TGTGCCAGCAGCCAGCTAAGGGTGGGGGCTTTCTTT.

This clonotype was recorded many times. The rearrangement uses TRBV20-1 and TRBJ2-5; D possibly corresponds to TRBD2 (5 bases). The V gene's germline CDR1 is DFQATT and CDR2 SNEGSKA (reference sequence). Trimming cost V 2 bases and J 2 bases, with 9 bases left between them. This CDR3 is built from 13 residues. The DNA for the CDR3 is TGCAGTGCTAGATTTACGGGGCAAGAGACCCAGTACTTC. Its translation: CSARFTGQETQYF.

This clonotype was picked up many times. The chain employs TRBV2 and TRBJ2-7; D is unclear. The germline V gene has CDR1 SNHLY and CDR2 FYNNEI. Deletions cut 2 bases from V and 3 bases from J, with 11 bases between. This CDR3 region has 14 residues. CDR3 coding DNA: TGTGCCAGCAGTGAAATAAGGACCCTCTACGAGCAGTACTTC. This sequence encodes CASSEIRTLYEQYF.

On this clonotype: With a much larger clone just one base away, this may be a read error. The chain links TRBV15 to TRBJ2-5, with a weak D call TRBD1 (7 bases). The germline V gene has CDR1 LNHNV and CDR2 YYDKDF (reference sequence). CDR3 length: 13 amino acids. Trimming removed 5 bases from V and 10 bases from J, with 17 bases in between. This chain's CDR3 is CATSGGSGGLQYF. The CDR3 DNA reads as TGTGCCACCAGCGGAGGCTCAGGGGGACTCCAGTACTTC.

This clonotype was seen repeatedly, ten times or more. The chain combines TRBV2 with TRBJ2-7; TRBD1 might be the D (6 bases). Germline CDR1 is SNHLY and CDR2 is FYNNEI. Between the trimmed V and J ends, which lost 7 bases and 2 bases, there was a span of 9 bases. The length of the CDR3 is 12 residues. The DNA for the CDR3 is TGTGCCAGCAACAGGGAAACCTACGAGCAGTACTTC. It is translated as CASNRETYEQYF.

Ten or more counts support this clonotype. The chain joins TRBV7-9 to TRBJ1-1; D might be TRBD1 (5 bases). Germline CDR1 SEHNR, CDR2 FQNEAQ (reference sequence). The V gene lost 0 bases and the J gene lost 0 bases, with 11 bases spanning the gap. The CDR3 has 16 amino acids. The CDR3 bases are TGTGCCAGCAGCTTAGCGCTGGGGGGTTTGAACACTGAAGCTTTCTTT. Residues: CASSLALGGLNTEAFF. Full variable domain (rest looked up from reference TRBV7-9 and TRBJ1-1): DTGVSQNPRHKITKRGQNVTFRCDPISEHNRLYWYRQTLGQGPEFLTYFQNEAQLEKSRLLSDRFSAERPKGSFSTLEIQRTEQGDSAMYLCASSLALGGLNTEAFFGQGTRLTVV.

Many counts were recorded for this clonotype. This chain uses TRBV27 with TRBJ2-7; 8 bases match TRBD2. From germline, CDR1 is MNHEY and CDR2 SMNVEV (reference sequence). The J segment lost 0 bases and the V segment lost 6 bases, leaving 7 bases of the junction unmatched. The CDR3 is made up of 15 amino acids. DNA for the CDR3: TGTGCCAGCAGACGGAAACTAGCGGTCTCCTACGAGCAGTACTTC. It codes for CASRRKLAVSYEQYF.

At least ten counts were recorded for this clonotype. A much larger clone differs by one base, so this may be a read error. The gene calls are TRBV28 and TRBJ1-2; no definite D call. The CDR3 totals 12 residues. Looked up from germline, CDR1 is MDHEN and CDR2 is SYDVKM. CDR3 sequence (DNA): TGTGCCAGCCGACCCTCTGCGGGTGGCTACATCTTC. It codes for CASRPSAGGYIF.

This sequence joins TRBV6-5 and TRBJ2-7, with 7 bases matching TRBD1. CDR1 and CDR2 from the germline V gene are MNHEY and SVGAGI. V was pared by 1 base and J by 9 bases, with 6 bases of the junction left unmatched. The CDR3 is made up of 13 amino acids. The CDR3 region has the DNA TGTGCCAGCAGTTACTGGACAGGAGCAGTGCAGTACTTC. Its protein product is CASSYWTGAVQYF.

Points on this clonotype: This may be a read error, as it is one base from a much larger clone. The CDR3, as DNA: TGCAGTGCTAGTATCGGGTACCAAGAGACCAAGTACTTC. Amino acid sequence: CSASIGYQETKYF. The rearrangement links TRBV20-1 to TRBJ2-5; D gene ambiguous. In germline, CDR1 is DFQATT, CDR2 SNEGSKA (reference sequence). This CDR3 has 13 amino acids.

CDR3 amino acids: CASSNIAGVYEQYF. The DNA of the CDR3 is TGTGCCAGCAGTAACATAGCGGGAGTCTACGAGCAGTACTTC. V and J are TRBV6-2 or TRBV6-3 and TRBJ2-7; 9 positions agree with TRBD2. V shed 5 bases, J shed 3 bases, and the junction held 5 bases outside the gene matches. Germline loops: CDR1 MNHEY, CDR2 SVGEGT. The CDR3 consists of 14 residues.

This clonotype was found many times. The junction differs from germline at one of its ends, possibly a read error. The chain uses TRBV11-2 and TRBJ2-4; D is perhaps TRBD1 (6 bases). This CDR3 comprises 14 residues. The germline gives CDR1 SGHAT, CDR2 FQNNGV. CDR3 coding DNA: TGTGCCAGCAGCTTATCCACAGGGATGAACATTAAGTACTTC. It yields the protein CASSLSTGMNIKYF.

This clonotype was detected many times. The CDR3 bases are TGTGCCAGCAGTCGGCAGGGGTATTATGGCTACACCTTC. Protein sequence: CASSRQGYYGYTF. The chain couples TRBV6-5 to TRBJ1-2; possibly TRBD1 for D (6 bases). Trimming removed 5 bases from V and 5 bases from J, with 12 bases in between. Germline V CDR1 and CDR2: MNHEY, SVGAGI. The CDR3 has 13 amino acids.

This clonotype has at least ten counts. The chain joins TRBV20-1 to TRBJ1-1; 7 nucleotides match TRBD1. The CDR3 loop spans 13 amino acids. CDR1 DFQATT and CDR2 SNEGSKA come from the germline V gene (reference sequence). The trim removed 4 bases at V and 3 bases at J, leaving 5 bases unmatched. CDR3 loop: CSAIGGADTEAFF. The CDR3 coding sequence is TGCAGTGCTATAGGGGGCGCCGACACTGAAGCTTTCTTT.

The V gene is TRBV25-1, the J gene TRBJ1-1; D unclear. Trimming stripped 4 bases from V and 0 bases from J, with 12 bases between. This CDR3 has 15 residues. CDR1 and CDR2 from the germline V gene are MGHDK and SYGVNS. For the CDR3, the DNA is TGTGCCAGCAGTGCCCTGGGAGGAATGAACACTGAAGCTTTCTTT. Translation: CASSALGGMNTEAFF.

The chain joins TRBV4-1 to TRBJ2-5; 7 nucleotides line up with TRBD1. The CDR3 sequence is 14 residues long. The V segment lost 1 base and the J segment 6 bases; nucleotides outside the gene matches: 5. The V gene's germline CDR1 is MGHRA and CDR2 YSYEKL. CDR3 nucleotides: TGCGCCAGCAGCCAAGGACAGGGAAAGAAGACCCAGTACTTC. Translation gives CASSQGQGKKTQYF.

This clonotype was recorded at least ten times. The V gene is TRBV4-2, the J gene TRBJ1-1; D remains unclear. The CDR3 is made up of 14 amino acids. Germline V lookup: CDR1 LGHNA, CDR2 YNFKEQ. Trimming left V 3 bases short and J 1 base short, with 9 bases between. The CDR3 DNA reads TGTGCCAGCAGCCAGAGGGTCGGGAACACTGAAGCTTTCTTT. Its translation: CASSQRVGNTEAFF.

The table lists this clonotype with many counts. The gene calls are TRBV11-1 and TRBJ2-5; 7 bases line up with TRBD2. This CDR3 has 15 residues. The V gene end was trimmed by 1 base and the J gene end by 1 base; junction bases not matched to a gene: 3. Germline-derived CDR1 and CDR2 are SGHAT and FQDESV (reference sequence). This chain's CDR3 is CASSLDGTTQETQYF. The CDR3 coding sequence is TGTGCCAGCAGCTTAGACGGGACTACCCAAGAGACCCAGTACTTC.

This clonotype was counted a few times. Relative to the germline gene, one junction end is altered; a read error may explain this. The J gene is TRBJ2-2, the V gene TRBV6-9; 14 positions agree with TRBD2. The length of the CDR3 is 20 residues. Germline V gene sequence: CDR1 MNHGY, CDR2 SVAAGI. The CDR3 is CASSPHWTSGRPENTGELSF. The CDR3 coding sequence is TGTGCCAGCAGCCCACATTGGACTAGCGGGAGGCCGGAGAACACCGGGGAGCTGTCTTTT.

Many counts were recorded for this clonotype. The chain uses TRBV6-5 and TRBJ2-7; 9 bases line up with TRBD2. This CDR3 is built from 14 residues. Unmatched junction bases numbered 5, after V lost 3 bases and J lost 5 bases. Germline assignment: CDR1 MNHEY and CDR2 SVGAGI. The CDR3 loop reads CASSYSGRVHEQYF. The CDR3 DNA follows: TGTGCCAGCAGTTATAGCGGGAGAGTCCACGAGCAGTACTTC.

This clonotype was observed at least ten times. The V call is TRBV12-3 or TRBV12-4, the J call TRBJ1-1, with a weak D call TRBD1 (5 bases). With 5 bases removed from V and 0 bases from J, the gap between germline ends came to 10 bases. This CDR3 is 14 amino acids long. The CDR3 DNA reads TGTGCCAGCAGTCCGGGACTTTTGAACACTGAAGCTTTCTTT. Residues: CASSPGLLNTEAFF.

The chain recombines TRBV18 with TRBJ2-2, with D perhaps assigned TRBD1 or TRBD2 (5 bases each). Per the germline V gene, CDR1 is KGHSH and CDR2 is LQKENI. Trimming left V 0 bases short and J 4 bases short, with 9 bases between. This CDR3 is 15 amino acids long. The CDR3 nucleotides read TGTGCCAGCTCACCACCGGGACCCCTCACCGGGGAGCTGTTTTTT. This gives the protein CASSPPGPLTGELFF.

This clonotype was detected many times. The V and J genes are TRBV25-1 and TRBJ1-2; D gene uncertain. V was shortened by 1 base and J by 4 bases, with 16 bases between the two germline ends. There are 16 residues in the CDR3. CDR1 MGHDK and CDR2 SYGVNS come from the germline V gene. The chain's CDR3 is CASSESDKDYTYGYTF. The CDR3 DNA reads TGTGCCAGCAGTGAATCAGACAAGGATTATACCTATGGCTACACCTTC.

A few counts support this clonotype. One end of the junction does not line up with germline, which may come from a read error. This chain joins TRBV27 and TRBJ2-2, with D perhaps matching TRBD2 (5 bases). The CDR3 is 18 residues long. The germline V gene encodes CDR1 MNHEY and CDR2 SMNVEV (reference sequence). CDR3 sequence (DNA): TGTGCCAGCAGTTTGCGCGGTATTGGCTACGCGAACACCGGGGAGCTGTGTTTT. It specifies CASSLRGIGYANTGELCF.